This T cell receptor (beta chain) was identified in a study of blood T cell repertoires in COVID-19 (dated by TCRdb to 2020 to 2021). Notes on the research overall: The collaborator samples originated in the United States, Italy and Spain and spanned the acute and convalescent phases of COVID-19. The prospective study material was composed of cDNA or gDNA derived from T cells, B-cell-depleted T cells, or PBMCs. Deeply sampled blood TCRbeta repertoires from subjects exposed to, actively infected with, or recovered from COVID-19 were included in the dataset. The repertoires were made available in a free public database intended to serve as a resource for research on the immune response to SARS-CoV-2. The samples were drawn from the first 160 participants of the ongoing ImmuneRACE study and from 1,200 or so subjects provided by 6 global collaborators. The sample metadata nearly always contained a de-identified subject ID, COVID-19 status, age in years and sex. HLA class I and class II types, where available, came from metadata supplied by the sample provider rather than from assay-based typing. Here is what the overall study found, with its caveats: How much clinical and demographic metadata was included differed by source and by participant, and the metadata was provided uncurated.

The collaborating institutions used their own protocols to collect whole blood in K2EDTA tubes. Collaborator samples were shipped for TCRbeta analysis as frozen whole blood, isolated PBMCs, or DNA extracted from either sample type. On this clone: Its cognate antigen has yet to be identified. No clone much larger than this one lies a single base away; base qualities are absent.

TCRbeta CDR3 regions were amplified from genomic DNA using the immunoSEQ Assay, a bias-controlled multiplex PCR. From the authors' description of their analysis: Nucleated cell counts per sample were estimated from amplification of reference gene primers within the assay. Sequence reads were collapsed and filtered to measure the absolute abundance of every unique TCRbeta CDR3 rearrangement. For each sample, productive Simpson clonality was calculated as the square root of Simpson's diversity index over productive rearrangements. The immuneACCESS repertoire file appears here via TCRdb, limited to in-frame rearrangements. These files lack a portion of the clones; in checked studies, under half of the deficit traces to unresolved V genes, and the cause of the others is not known. V, J and clone size reflect that table, while D and trimming were determined from the DNA. The sample table holds fewer than 200,000 clones, of which more than 60% were seen once. The top ten hold roughly 8.6% of the sample.

V is pruned by 4 bases and J by 10 bases, leaving 4 bases of the junction without a gene match. CDR1 and CDR2, per the germline V gene, are KGHDR and SFDVKD. The CDR3, cysteine through phenylalanine, is 14 amino acids long. The kept DNA is CDR3 alone, 42 bases in frame from the first base. The sample consisted of peripheral blood. The chain is assembled from TRBV24-1 and TRBJ1-6; 9 nucleotides in the junction match TRBD1. The sequence was obtained from a man in his 60s with acute or convalescent COVID-19. The CDR3 region has the sequence CATSEDRGGSPLHF. DNA sequence: TGTGCCACCAGTGAGGACAGGGGAGGATCACCCCTCCACTTT.